The entry that follows covers one TCR beta chain sequence. This record belongs to a study of cytomegalovirus exposure and HLA in healthy donors. PCR amplification relied on 60 Vbeta primers (plus 13 Jbeta primers). TCRdb's table, derived via immunoSEQ multiplex PCR, lists solely in-frame clones and lacks some. The table has about 140,000 clones, around 79% seen once. This TCR was sampled from a woman aged 40 to 50 in good health and CMV-seronegative. The sequenced sample was PBMCs.

CDR3 sequence: CASSIGQGFGEQYF. The CDR3 DNA reads TGTGCCAGTAGTATTGGACAGGGGTTTGGCGAGCAGTACTTC. The gene calls are TRBV19 and TRBJ2-7, with 9 bases that match TRBD1. Trimming took 3 bases from V and 6 from J; bases not matched to a gene: 6. Looked up from germline, CDR1 is LNHDA and CDR2 is SQIVND (reference sequence). This CDR3 region has 14 residues. Together with reference TRBV19 and TRBJ2-7, the CDR3 gives the full variable domain: DGGITQSPKYLFRKEGQNVTLSCEQNLNHDAMYWYRQDPGQGLRLIYYSQIVNDFQKGDIAEGYSVSREKKESFPLTVTSAQKNPTAFYLCASSIGQGFGEQYFGPGTRLTVT.